The sample holds many counts of the clone carrying this TCR beta chain. This record comes from a study of Graves' ophthalmopathy and Graves' hyperthyroidism. The study amplified TCR beta CDR3 regions using RNA transcripts. RT-PCR was first run with HTBI primers, then multiplex PCR in a second round. In TCRdb, the multiplex PCR reads were re-called with MiXCR into one record per CDR3 protein. The sample lists around 1.1 million distinct CDR3 sequences, about two fifths occurring once. Reliance was placed on clinical symptoms, serum thyroxine, TRAb, thyroid ultrasound and orbital computed tomography for diagnosis. The V and J ends lost 3 bases and 7 bases respectively, with 12 bases between them. The CDR3 is 13 amino acids. Per the germline V gene, CDR1 is LNHDA and CDR2 is SQIVND (reference sequence).

Sequencing used peripheral blood or thyroid tissue (not recorded which). The rearrangement joins TRBV19 to TRBJ1-1; maybe TRBD1 (6 bases). The clonotype comes from an adult man with Graves' hyperthyroidism. CDR3 nucleotide sequence: TGTGCCAGTAGTATGTGGGACACTTTTGAAGCTTTCTTT. Amino acid sequence: CASSMWDTFEAFF.